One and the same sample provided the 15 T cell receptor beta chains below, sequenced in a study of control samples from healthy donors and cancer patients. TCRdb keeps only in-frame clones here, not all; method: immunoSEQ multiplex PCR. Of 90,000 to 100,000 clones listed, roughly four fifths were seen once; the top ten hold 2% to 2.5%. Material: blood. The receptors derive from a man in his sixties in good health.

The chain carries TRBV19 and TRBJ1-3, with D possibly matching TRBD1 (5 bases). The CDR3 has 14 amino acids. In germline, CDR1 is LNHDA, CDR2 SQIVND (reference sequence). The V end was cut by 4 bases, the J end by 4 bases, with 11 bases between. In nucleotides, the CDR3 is TGTGCCAGTAGTAAATCGGGGACGGGAAACACCATATATTTT. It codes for CASSKSGTGNTIYF.

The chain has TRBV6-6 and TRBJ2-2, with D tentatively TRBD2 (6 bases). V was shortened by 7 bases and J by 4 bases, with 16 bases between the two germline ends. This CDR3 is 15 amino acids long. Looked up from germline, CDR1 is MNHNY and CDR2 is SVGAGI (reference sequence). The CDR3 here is CASKVEGRLTGELFF. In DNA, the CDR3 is TGTGCCAGCAAGGTTGAGGGGAGGCTCACCGGGGAGCTGTTTTTT.

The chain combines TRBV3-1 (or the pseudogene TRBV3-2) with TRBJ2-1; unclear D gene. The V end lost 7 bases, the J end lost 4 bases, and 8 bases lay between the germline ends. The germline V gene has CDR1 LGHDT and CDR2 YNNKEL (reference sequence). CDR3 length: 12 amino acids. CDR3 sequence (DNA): TGTGCCAGCACCGACATTTACAATGAGCAGTTCTTC. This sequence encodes CASTDIYNEQFF.

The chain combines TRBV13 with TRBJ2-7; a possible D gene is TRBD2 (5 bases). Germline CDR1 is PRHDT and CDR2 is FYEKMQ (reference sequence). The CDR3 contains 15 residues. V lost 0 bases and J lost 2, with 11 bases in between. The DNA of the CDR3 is TGTGCCAGCAGCTTAGGCTTCGGGGTAACCTACGAGCAGTACTTC. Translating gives CASSLGFGVTYEQYF.

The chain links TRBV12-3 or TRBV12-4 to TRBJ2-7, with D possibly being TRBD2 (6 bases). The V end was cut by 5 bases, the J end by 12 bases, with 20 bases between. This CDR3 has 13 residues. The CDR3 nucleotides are TGTGCCAGCAGTGCCTCCCGGGACTCCCTTCGGTACTTC. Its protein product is CASSASRDSLRYF.

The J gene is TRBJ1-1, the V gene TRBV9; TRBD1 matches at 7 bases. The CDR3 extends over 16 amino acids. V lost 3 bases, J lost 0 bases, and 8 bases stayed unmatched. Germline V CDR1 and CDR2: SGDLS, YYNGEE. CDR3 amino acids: CASSGFAGGMNTEAFF. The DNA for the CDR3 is TGTGCCAGCAGCGGCTTTGCAGGGGGTATGAACACTGAAGCTTTCTTT.

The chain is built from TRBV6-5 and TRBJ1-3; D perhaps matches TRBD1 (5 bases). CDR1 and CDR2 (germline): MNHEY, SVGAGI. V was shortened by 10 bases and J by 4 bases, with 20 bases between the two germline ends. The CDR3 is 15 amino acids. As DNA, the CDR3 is TGTGCCACAAGCGTGGGGCAGGCCCTCGGAAACACCATATATTTT. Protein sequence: CATSVGQALGNTIYF.

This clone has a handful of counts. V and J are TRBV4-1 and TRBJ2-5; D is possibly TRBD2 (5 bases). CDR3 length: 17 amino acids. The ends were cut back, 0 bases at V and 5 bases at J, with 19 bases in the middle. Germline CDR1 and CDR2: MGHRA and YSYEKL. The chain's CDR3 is CASSQDFLSSNGETQYF. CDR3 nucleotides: TGCGCCAGCAGCCAAGATTTCCTGTCTAGCAATGGTGAGACCCAGTACTTC.

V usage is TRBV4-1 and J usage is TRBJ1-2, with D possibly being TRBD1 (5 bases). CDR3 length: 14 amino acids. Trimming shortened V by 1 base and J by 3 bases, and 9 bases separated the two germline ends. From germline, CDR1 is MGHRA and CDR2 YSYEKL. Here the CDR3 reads CASSQGGPYYGYTF. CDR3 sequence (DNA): TGCGCCAGCAGCCAAGGGGGCCCCTACTATGGCTACACCTTC.

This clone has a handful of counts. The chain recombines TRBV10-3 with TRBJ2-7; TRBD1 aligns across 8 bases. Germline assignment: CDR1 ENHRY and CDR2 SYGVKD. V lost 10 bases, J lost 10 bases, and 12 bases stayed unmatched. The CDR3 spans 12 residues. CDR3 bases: TGTGCCACCAAGGGGACAGGCAGAGAACAGTACTTC. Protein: CATKGTGREQYF.

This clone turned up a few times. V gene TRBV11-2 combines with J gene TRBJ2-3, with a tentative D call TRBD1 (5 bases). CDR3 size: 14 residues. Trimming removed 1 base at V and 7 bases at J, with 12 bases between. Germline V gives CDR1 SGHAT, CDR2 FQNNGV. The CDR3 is CASSLAYNRNTQYF. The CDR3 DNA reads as TGTGCCAGCAGCTTAGCCTACAACAGGAATACGCAGTATTTT.

The CDR3 here is CAISVLGEANTGELFF. In nucleotides, the CDR3 is TGTGCCATCAGTGTTCTGGGGGAGGCGAACACCGGGGAGCTGTTTTTT. This chain connects TRBV10-3 to TRBJ2-2; TRBD2 is a possible D gene (6 bases). This CDR3 is built from 16 residues. Germline CDR1 and CDR2: ENHRY and SYGVKD. V was shortened by 4 bases and J by 0 bases, with 12 bases between the two germline ends.

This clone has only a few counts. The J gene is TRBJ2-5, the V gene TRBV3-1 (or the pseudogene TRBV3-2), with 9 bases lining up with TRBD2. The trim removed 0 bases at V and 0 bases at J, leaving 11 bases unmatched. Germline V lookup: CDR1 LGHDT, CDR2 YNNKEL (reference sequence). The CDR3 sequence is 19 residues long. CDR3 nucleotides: TGTGCCAGCAGCCAAGATACTAGCGGGCCGACGCACCACCAAGAGACCCAGTACTTC. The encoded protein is CASSQDTSGPTHHQETQYF.

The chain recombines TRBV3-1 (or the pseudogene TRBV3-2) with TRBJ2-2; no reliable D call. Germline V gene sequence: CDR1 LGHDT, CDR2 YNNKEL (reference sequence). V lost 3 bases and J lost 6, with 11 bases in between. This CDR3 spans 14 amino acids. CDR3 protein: CASSHVLNAGELFF. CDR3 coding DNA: TGTGCCAGCAGCCACGTCCTGAATGCCGGGGAGCTGTTTTTT.

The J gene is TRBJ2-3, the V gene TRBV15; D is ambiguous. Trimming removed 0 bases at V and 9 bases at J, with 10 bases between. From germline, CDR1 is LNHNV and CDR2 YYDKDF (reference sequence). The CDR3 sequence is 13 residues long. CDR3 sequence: CATSRDGEQTQYF. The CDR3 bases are TGTGCCACCAGCAGAGATGGAGAGCAGACGCAGTATTTT.